This paragraph covers one T cell receptor beta chain sequence. This clonotype showed up just once. Its cognate antigen has yet to be identified. No much larger clonotype is one base removed from it; base qualities were not supplied. Libraries were constructed by PCR. The sequencer was an Illumina HiSeq 2500. To reduce PCR and sequencing biases, unique molecular identifiers were incorporated into the TCR beta cDNA libraries. Approximately 500,000 cDNA molecules were obtained for every 1 to 10 million input T cells, so each molecule roughly corresponded to one T cell. The same protocol used for the earlier healthy control dataset was applied to prepare and sequence the patient libraries. Samples belonging to the same batch were prepared together, multiplexed and sequenced on a shared HiSeq lane. The study's own analysis went as follows. Raw barcoded reads were processed with MIGEC, and single-read molecular identifier groups were discarded before consensus assembly and CDR3 extraction. Clonotype tables were post-analysed with VDJtools, normalizing diversity by down-sampling all datasets to the smallest sample size. Repertoire overlap clustering matched CDR3 amino acid but not nucleotide sequences to correct batch-related cross-sample contamination. TCRdb reworked the public reads: Q25 trimming with fastp, MiXCR clone assembly, productive beta chains retained. Every entry covers one CDR3 protein and lists the most common genes and DNA from its rows. The V and J calls here are based on TCRdb, not the publication. Counted in this sample were hundreds of thousands of distinct CDR3 sequences; approximately 42% of them appeared once. The leading ten clones occupy approximately 7.6% of the sample.

This specimen belongs to a study of post-analysis software for immune sequencing data (dated by TCRdb to 2013 to 2016). In terms of the full investigation: Disease courses on record covered relapsing-remitting, secondary progressive and progressive-relapsing multiple sclerosis, though some patients had no subtype annotation. The multiple sclerosis patient repertoires were compared with about a dozen previously published healthy control repertoires from donors aged about 6 to 28 years. A subset of samples was prepared in parallel using single-end sample barcoding, then pooled and co-amplified after Illumina adapter ligation.

What the work shows at the level of the full study, not this receptor alone: Normalized Chao1 diversity was significantly lower in multiple sclerosis patients than controls, suggesting substantial peripheral T-cell clonal expansion. The control group was slightly older than the multiple sclerosis patient group. Strong co-clustering of samples prepared in the same batch was shown by direct clustering with F measure, prompting a batch-effect correction.

TCR beta repertoires were profiled from peripheral blood of under 15 young patients with multiple sclerosis to demonstrate the VDJtools post-analysis software. Multiple sclerosis patients were children and adolescents aged roughly 6 to 15 years. This TCR derives from a girl aged 2 to 9 with multiple sclerosis. Sequenced input: blood.

The CDR3 region has the sequence CASSLFSENYEQYF. The DNA reads TGTGCCAGCAGCCTATTTAGCGAAAACTACGAGCAGTACTTC. This sequence uses TRBV7-8 and TRBJ2-7, with TRBD2 as a weak D call on 5 bases. V and J are truncated by 5 bases and 3 bases respectively, leaving an intervening sequence of 14 bases. The CDR3 has 14 amino acids, counting the end cysteine and phenylalanine. Just CDR3 DNA is preserved here, 42 bases in frame from base 1. Sequences SGHVS (CDR1) and FQNEAQ (CDR2) are obtained from the germline V gene.